The sequence of this TCR beta chain was determined in a study of type 1 regulatory T cells. As for the study in general: An in vitro protocol generated T-allo10, a Tr1-enriched, alloantigen-specific CD4 T cell product.

Note on this clonotype: Its antigen is as yet unknown.

This CDR3 has 16 amino acids. Trimming pared 5 bases from V and 5 bases from J, leaving 19 bases between. Germline V CDR1 and CDR2: MGHDK, SYGVNS. In TCRdb, the reads were re-called with MiXCR into one record per CDR3 protein. The table records about 60,000 distinct CDR3 sequences, about 50% of them present only once. The chain has TRBV25-1 and TRBJ2-1; a weak D match, TRBD1 (6 bases). The receptor's source is a human donor in good health. The specimen was cultured non-Tr1 T cells, either the whole culture or a sorted T cell fraction (not recorded which). As DNA, the CDR3 is TGTGCCAGCAGTAAGTTCAGGAGACAGGAGAACAATGAGCAGTTCTTC. Translated: CASSKFRRQENNEQFF.